This TCR beta chain is drawn from a study of post-analysis software for immune sequencing data. General observations from the study: Patients used roughly five TRBV segments, including TRBV5-6, TRBV5-1 and TRBV20-1, more often than controls. Multiple sclerosis was associated with a significant reduction in normalized Chao1 diversity relative to controls.

The TCR beta cDNA libraries contained unique molecular identifiers. Roughly 0.5 million cDNA molecules were obtained from around 1 to 10 million T cells. TCRdb reprocessed the PCR reads with MiXCR, giving one entry per CDR3 protein. The sample carries 650,000 to 850,000 distinct CDR3 sequences, around 50% recorded once. The V gene's germline CDR1 is DFQATT and CDR2 SNEGSKA (reference sequence). The CDR3 has 15 residues. V gave up 3 bases and J gave up 13 bases; unmatched junction bases: 18. This clonotype is a singleton in its sample. Its antigen is undetermined. The sequenced sample consisted of blood. The TCR originated in a girl aged 5 to 17 with multiple sclerosis. The chain couples TRBV20-1 to TRBJ2-4, with 7 positions matching TRBD2. CDR3 loop: CSASLGAGFPSEQYF. DNA for the CDR3: TGCAGTGCTAGCCTGGGAGCGGGGTTCCCTAGTGAGCAGTACTTC.